This TCR beta chain is drawn from a study of cytotoxic CD8 clonotypes in ibrutinib-treated CLL. Germline V CDR1 and CDR2: ENHRY, SYGVKD. The CDR3 totals 17 residues. V dropped 6 bases and J dropped 1; count of bases not matched to a gene: 6. Regarding the study as a whole: Under treatment, the uncommon public clonotypes either contracted or remained stable.

This clone was counted once. Its antigen is as yet unknown. TCRdb's table, derived via immunoSEQ multiplex PCR, lists solely in-frame clones and lacks some. The profile shows 130,000 or so clones, roughly 84% of them singletons. This specimen consisted of PBMCs, obtained after 24 months of ibrutinib treatment. The V and J genes are TRBV10-3 and TRBJ2-3; 14 nucleotides agree with TRBD2. This TCR derives from a human donor with chronic lymphocytic leukemia. The DNA of the CDR3 is TGTGCCATCAGGACTAGCGGGGGGGCCTTAGGCACAGATACGCAGTATTTT. Translation: CAIRTSGGALGTDTQYF.